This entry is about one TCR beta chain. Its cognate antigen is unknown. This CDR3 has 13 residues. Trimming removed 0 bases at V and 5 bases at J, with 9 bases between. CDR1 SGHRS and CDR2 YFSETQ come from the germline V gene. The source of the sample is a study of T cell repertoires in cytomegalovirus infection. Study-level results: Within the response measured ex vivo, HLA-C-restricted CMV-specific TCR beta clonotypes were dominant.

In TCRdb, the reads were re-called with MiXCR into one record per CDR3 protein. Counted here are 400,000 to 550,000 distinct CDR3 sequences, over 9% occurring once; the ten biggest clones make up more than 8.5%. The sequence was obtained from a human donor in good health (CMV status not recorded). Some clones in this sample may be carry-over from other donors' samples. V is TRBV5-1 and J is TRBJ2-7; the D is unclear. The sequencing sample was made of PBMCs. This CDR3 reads CASSLAPRNEQYF. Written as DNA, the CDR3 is TGCGCCAGCAGCTTGGCCCCAAGGAACGAGCAGTACTTC.